This T cell receptor beta chain derives from a study of T cells in Graves' hyperthyroidism and ophthalmopathy. General observations from the study: In the analysis, a 13 V-J model separated ophthalmopathy from stable hyperthyroidism.

Germline CDR1 SGHVS, CDR2 FQNEAQ. This CDR3 is 17 amino acids long. With V trimmed by 1 base and J by 2 bases, 9 bases remained unmatched. TCR beta CDR3 regions were amplified from RNA transcripts. HTBI primers were used for first-round RT-PCR of the TCR CDR3. MiXCR was run by TCRdb on the multiplex PCR reads, yielding one entry per CDR3 protein. Among hundreds of thousands of distinct CDR3 sequences listed, around 20% were seen once. This clonotype was detected ten times or more. As yet, its antigen is unknown. The sample taken for sequencing was blood. V is TRBV7-8 and J is TRBJ2-7; 9 bases agree with TRBD2. The TCR sequence derives from a middle-aged man with Graves' ophthalmopathy. CDR3 region: CASSLGLRREGTYEQYF. CDR3 bases: TGTGCCAGCAGCTTAGGTTTGAGGCGGGAGGGCACCTACGAGCAGTACTTC. Together with reference TRBV7-8 and TRBJ2-7, the CDR3 gives the full variable domain: GAGVSQSPRYKVAKRGQDVALRCDPISGHVSLFWYQQALGQGPEFLTYFQNEAQLDKSGLPSDRFFAERPEGSVSTLKIQRTQQEDSAVYLCASSLGLRREGTYEQYFGPGTRLTVT.